This TCR beta chain was documented in a study of cytomegalovirus exposure and HLA in healthy donors (dated by TCRdb to 2016 to 2017). In terms of the full investigation: In an earlier analysis of several hundred of the donors, roughly 300 Gb of sequence data and 100 million or so unique TCR beta sequences from about 190 million T cells were reported. An early release that covered approximately 600 HLA-typed donors contained approximately 300 gigabases of sequencing data and 75 million to 100 million unique TCR sequences. Among the approximately 430 genotyped donors, approximately 76% belonged to the genetic ancestry cluster associated with self-reported Caucasian donors. The aim of the study was to test whether cataloging public T cell receptors could identify signatures of past pathogen exposure. Using immunosequencing, the study profiled T cell repertoires from 500 to 800 subjects and related those repertoires to cytomegalovirus serostatus. A separate validation cohort of roughly 130 different subjects was used in addition to the roughly 700-subject first cohort. To predict cytomegalovirus infection status, the study combined high-throughput TCR immunosequencing, statistical association of individual TCRs with disease status, and machine learning. To study patterns of TCR occurrence, a later analysis re-analyzed previously published TCR beta repertoires from around 700 donors and added high-resolution HLA genotyping. In the later analysis, no new phenotypic data were used to find candidate immune exposures; instead, reliance was placed on TCR beta sequences and their occurrence across donors. In an earlier analysis of 587 of the donors, high-throughput TCR beta sequencing was used to judge whether each TCR beta V gene segment behaved as functional or pseudogenic. Donor age, sex, ethnicity and CMV serostatus were compiled alongside the repertoire data. A later genetic analysis used genome-wide SNP genotypes for about three fifths of the 666 donors, treating that subset as a discovery cohort. Every discovery cohort repertoire had been produced on one sequencing platform. Both class I and class II loci were covered by HLA typing, at four-digit resolution. Typing coverage varied by locus: roughly 629-640 donors for A, B, C, DRB1 and DQB1; around 560 for DQA1; more than 600 for DPA1; roughly 450 for DPB1. A handful of DR-DQ haplotypes were handled as single units for association and clustering because linkage in the cohort was strong. Across around 400 genotyped donors of the cohort, an average of approximately 200,000 unique TCR beta nucleotide sequences per donor were sequenced, and approximately 17% of those sequences were non-productive.

A note on this clone: Its antigen is unknown.

The cohort comprised fewer than 700 healthy bone marrow donors. Cohort members were all nominally healthy when sampled, although unrecorded immune exposures were likely present. The donor was CMV seronegative and was included in the group of hundreds of seronegative cohort members. Each donor provided a peripheral blood sample, and peripheral blood mononuclear cells were used for TCR beta sequencing. The Qiagen DNeasy Blood Extraction Kit was used to extract genomic DNA from the blood cell samples. The study at large found these results: Roughly uniform sequencing depth across donors was assumed in presence/absence analyses, although this assumption may not hold. In a later analysis, about 17,000 TCR beta sequences were associated with specific HLA alleles at a false discovery rate of 0.05. In a later genetic analysis, a missense DCLRE1C variant was associated with V-gene and J-gene trimming of TCR beta chains, and the association was replicated in an independent cohort. The sequencing pipeline was judged likely to have produced a cluster of highly shared sequence variants as a technical artifact. Strong co-occurrence of HLA alleles, especially DR and DQ, made assigning TCR associations to individual alleles difficult. According to a later analysis, TCR association rates differed among HLA loci, with DRB1 alleles showing the most associated TCRs and HLA-C alleles showing the fewest. Linkage disequilibrium might explain the correlated functional status among segregating V segments, but an unknown experimental factor could not be ruled out. The authors suggested that the approach could potentially be extended to other disease states and immunological phenotypes. In a later analysis, HLA-associated TCR beta chains were found to be more clonally expanded and to have lower generation probabilities than equally common non-associated chains. Immune exposure information for the cohort was limited to CMV serostatus. In vitro tests confirmed that a few of the cytomegalovirus-associated TCR beta chains recognize cytomegalovirus antigens. A further reported finding was that TCR beta sequences accurately predicted the HLA-A and HLA-B alleles for most subjects in the first cohort. Compared with the 666-donor mean, donors in an Asian-associated ancestry cluster had fewer N-insertions in productive TCRs, according to a later genetic analysis. The study listed approximately 160 TCR beta chains as associated with cytomegalovirus. Most TCR sequences were observed very rarely across donors, whereas some public TCRs were present in many individuals. Because HLA typing was missing for some donors at each locus, association tests included only the typed subset. Because counts were too low, more than 15 rarely observed V segments, including chromosome 9 orphons, were excluded from the earlier analysis of 587 of the donors. This cohort had only TCR beta chains sequenced, and the lack of alpha or paired-chain data limited which features could be detected. Broadly in line with IMGT annotations, most TCR beta V segments showed up in productive rearrangements about 90% or about 30% of the time in an earlier analysis of a few hundred of the donors. A later analysis found that most CMV-associated TCR beta chains appeared HLA-restricted, with HLA associations seemingly driven largely by CMV exposure. Several of the top co-occurrence clusters appeared to be linked to parvovirus B19, influenza, CMV and Epstein-Barr virus, according to a later analysis. Cytomegalovirus status was reported to be diagnosed by the classifier with high specificity and sensitivity in both the original and validation cohorts.

The library came from the immunoSEQ multiplex PCR assay. For the multiplex PCR, a mixture combining 60 forward primers for TCR Vbeta segments and 13 reverse primers for TCR Jbeta segments was used. Amplification of the CDR3 region of rearranged TCR beta genes was performed with a multiplex PCR assay on genomic DNA. Amplified TCR beta libraries were sequenced as 87-base-pair reads on the Illumina HiSeq System. Per the authors' processing: A later analysis counted tens of millions of unique TCR beta chains across the 600 to 850 repertoires, and roughly 9.9 million of these chains were shared by at least two donors. Raw reads were error-corrected and collapsed into unique sequences with a nearest-neighbor algorithm that merged closely related sequences to remove PCR and sequencing errors. To assign V, D and J gene segments, CDR3 sequences were aligned to IMGT reference sequences. For a sequence to be retained, a match of at least six nucleotides to both a V gene segment and a J gene segment was required. A rearrangement counted as productive if the CDR3 had no stop codons and remained in frame with V and J, and every other rearrangement counted as non-productive. CDR3 was defined by IMGT convention, running from the second conserved V-encoded cysteine to the conserved J-encoded phenylalanine. Sequences without an unambiguous match to a single V gene segment were excluded from the earlier analysis of over 500 of the donors. An earlier analysis of several hundred of the donors classified V segments as functional when productive rearrangements were above 56.7% and as segregating when the standard deviation between donors was above 5%. To diagnose cytomegalovirus status from the catalog of TCR beta chain sequences, a statistical classification framework was built. A later analysis assigned V and J genes by comparing TCR nucleotide sequences with IMGT/GENE-DB human TR gene sequences. The TCRdist pipeline was used in a later analysis to assign CDR3 sequences and most-parsimonious VDJ recombination scenarios. In a later analysis, every TCR beta chain was defined by the combination of its CDR3 amino acid sequence and its V-gene family, and reads without a unique V-gene family were dropped. To address suspected cross-contamination and a sequencing artifact, a later analysis removed approximately 590 highly shared, low-generation-probability nucleotide sequences. For each public chain, a later analysis derived a clonal expansion index from normalized ranks of inferred template counts within each repertoire. A later analysis computed generation probabilities with a VDJ recombination model fitted to out-of-frame rearrangements, and checked the results against IGoR. A later analysis scored TCR-TCR, TCR-HLA and TCR-CMV co-occurrence with hypergeometric tests, applying a repertoire-size bias correction to TCR pairs. A later analysis estimated false discovery rates by permuting HLA or CMV assignments 20 times. A later analysis grouped co-occurring TCRs with DBSCAN, adding TCRdist sequence similarity when clustering within HLA-allele-positive subsets. Repertoires with fewer than 30,000 or more than 120,000 public chains were left out of co-occurrence clustering, as were five repertoires with anomalous nucleotide sharing. In its TCRdb copy, this immuneACCESS table keeps in-frame sequences only and misses some clones. Where compared with another copy, unresolved V genes explain less than half of these, and the others have no known cause. Clone size and V and J calls were adopted from that table, with D and trimming inferred from the DNA. The table held for this sample gives 130,000 or so clones. The ten largest clones represent over 1.5% of the sample.

Sequences were obtained from PBMCs. This clonotype was sampled from a man aged 18-30 years in good health and CMV-seronegative.

The DNA reads TGCAGCGCCGAACCGCGGTATGGAGGCTACACCTTC. It specifies CSAEPRYGGYTF. The receptor chain draws on TRBV29-1 and TRBJ1-2; the D gene cannot be named for sure. The CDR3 spans 12 residues, from the cysteine through the phenylalanine. Only the CDR3 region is kept as DNA, spanning 36 bases read in frame from base 1. The germline V gene supplies CDR1 SQVTM and CDR2 ANQGSEA. At the junction V is shortened by 7 bases and J by 8 bases, with 17 bases in between.